This TCR beta chain was recovered during a study of beta chain features in type 1 diabetes. The V gene's germline CDR1 is MNHEY and CDR2 SVGAGI. The CDR3 is 13 residues long. The V gene end was trimmed by 4 bases and the J gene end by 3 bases; junction bases not matched to a gene: 2. On this clone: The antigen remains undetermined.

Every isolated RNA sample was fully reverse transcribed, so sequencing captured expressed TCRB transcripts. Profiled with immunoSEQ multiplex PCR; TCRdb holds only in-frame clones, not every one. Of under 300,000 clones detected, more than 11% appear once; the ten largest clones hold approximately 0.02%. Study observations and caveats: In every one of the four CD4+ subsets, TCRB CDR3s were moderately but significantly shorter in Type 1 diabetes patients.

The sequencing sample was made of naive CD4+ T cells from blood. This clonotype was sampled from a man between 25 and 39 years old with type 1 diabetes. The chain recombines TRBV6-5 with TRBJ1-2; 7 bases agree with TRBD1. In DNA form, the CDR3 reads TGTGCCAGCAGTTCCGACAGGGACTATGGCTACACCTTC. Translating gives CASSSDRDYGYTF.